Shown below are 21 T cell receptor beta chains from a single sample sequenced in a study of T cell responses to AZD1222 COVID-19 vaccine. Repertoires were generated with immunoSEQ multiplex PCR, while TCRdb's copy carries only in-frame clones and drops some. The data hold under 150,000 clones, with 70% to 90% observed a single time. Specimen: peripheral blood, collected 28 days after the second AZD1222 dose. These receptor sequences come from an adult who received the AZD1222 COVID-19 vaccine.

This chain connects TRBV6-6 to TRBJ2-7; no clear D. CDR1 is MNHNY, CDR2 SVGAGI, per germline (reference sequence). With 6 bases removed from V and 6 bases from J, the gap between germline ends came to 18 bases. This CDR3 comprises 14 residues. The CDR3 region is CASRDGTAAGEQYF. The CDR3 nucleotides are TGTGCCAGCAGAGACGGAACAGCCGCCGGCGAGCAGTACTTC.

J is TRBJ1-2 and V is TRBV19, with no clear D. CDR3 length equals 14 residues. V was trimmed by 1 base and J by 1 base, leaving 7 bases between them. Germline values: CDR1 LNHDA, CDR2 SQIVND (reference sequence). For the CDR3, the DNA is TGTGCCAGTAGTATAGGACTCAATAACTATGGCTACACCTTC. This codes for CASSIGLNNYGYTF. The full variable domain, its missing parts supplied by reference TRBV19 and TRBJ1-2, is DGGITQSPKYLFRKEGQNVTLSCEQNLNHDAMYWYRQDPGQGLRLIYYSQIVNDFQKGDIAEGYSVSREKKESFPLTVTSAQKNPTAFYLCASSIGLNNYGYTFGSGTRLTVV.

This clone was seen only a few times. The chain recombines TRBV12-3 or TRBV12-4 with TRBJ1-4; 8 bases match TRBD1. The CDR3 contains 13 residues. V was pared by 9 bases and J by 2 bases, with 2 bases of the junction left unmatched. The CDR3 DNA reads TGTGCCAGTAACAGGGGGACTAATGAAAAACTGTTTTTT. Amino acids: CASNRGTNEKLFF.

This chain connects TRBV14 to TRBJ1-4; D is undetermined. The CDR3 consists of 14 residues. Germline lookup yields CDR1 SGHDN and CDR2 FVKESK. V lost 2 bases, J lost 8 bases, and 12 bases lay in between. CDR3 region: CASSQILKDEKLFF. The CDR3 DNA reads TGTGCCAGCAGCCAAATCCTAAAGGACGAAAAACTGTTTTTT.

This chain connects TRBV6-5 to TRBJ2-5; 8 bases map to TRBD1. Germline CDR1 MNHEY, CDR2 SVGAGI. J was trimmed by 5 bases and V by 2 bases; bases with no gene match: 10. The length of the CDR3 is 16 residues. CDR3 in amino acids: CASSYRSQGAVETQYF. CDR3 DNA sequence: TGTGCCAGCAGTTACCGATCTCAGGGGGCGGTTGAGACCCAGTACTTC.

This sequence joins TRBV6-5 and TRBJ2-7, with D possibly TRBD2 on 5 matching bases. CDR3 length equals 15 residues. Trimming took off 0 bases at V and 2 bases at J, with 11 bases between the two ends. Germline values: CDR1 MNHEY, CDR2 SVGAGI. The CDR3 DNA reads TGTGCCAGCAGTTACTCGAACCCAGCGGCCTACGAGCAGTACTTC. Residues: CASSYSNPAAYEQYF.

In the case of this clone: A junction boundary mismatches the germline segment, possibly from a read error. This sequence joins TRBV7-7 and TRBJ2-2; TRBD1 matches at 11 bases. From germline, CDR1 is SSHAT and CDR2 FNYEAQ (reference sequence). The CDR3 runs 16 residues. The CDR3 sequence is CASSLTGTGGFGELFF. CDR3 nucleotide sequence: TGTGCTAGCAGCTTAACCGGGACAGGGGGTTTCGGGGAGCTGTTTTTT.

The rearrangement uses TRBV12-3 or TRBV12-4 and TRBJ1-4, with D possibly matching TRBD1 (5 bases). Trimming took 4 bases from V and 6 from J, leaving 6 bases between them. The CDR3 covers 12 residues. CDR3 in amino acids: CASSSGHEKLFF. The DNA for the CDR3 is TGTGCCAGCAGTTCGGGACATGAAAAACTGTTTTTT.

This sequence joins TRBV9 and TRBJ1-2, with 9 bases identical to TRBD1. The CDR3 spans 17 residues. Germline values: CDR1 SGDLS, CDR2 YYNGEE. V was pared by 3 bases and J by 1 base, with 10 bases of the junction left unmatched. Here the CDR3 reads CASSADRGLPGNYGYTF. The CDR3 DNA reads TGTGCCAGCAGCGCGGACAGGGGTCTACCCGGTAACTATGGCTACACCTTC.

The CDR3 sequence is CASSVATGPYGYTF. CDR3 sequence (DNA): TGTGCCAGCAGTGTTGCGACAGGGCCCTACGGCTACACCTTC. V gene TRBV7-2 combines with J gene TRBJ1-2; TRBD1 aligns across 7 bases. CDR3 length: 14 residues. V was clipped by 6 bases and J by 8 bases; unmatched bases: 12. Per the germline V gene, CDR1 is SGHTA and CDR2 is FQGNSA.

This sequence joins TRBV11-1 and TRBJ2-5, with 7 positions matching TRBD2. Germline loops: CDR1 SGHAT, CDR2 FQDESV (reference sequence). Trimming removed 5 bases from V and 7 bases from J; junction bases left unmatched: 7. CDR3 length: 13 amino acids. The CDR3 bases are TGTGCCAGCAGCGGGGGGGTCCCGGGGACCCAGTACTTC. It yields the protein CASSGGVPGTQYF.

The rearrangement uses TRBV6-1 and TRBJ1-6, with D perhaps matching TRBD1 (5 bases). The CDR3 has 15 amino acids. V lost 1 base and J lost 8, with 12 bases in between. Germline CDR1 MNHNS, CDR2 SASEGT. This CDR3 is CASSEVLGVHSPLHF. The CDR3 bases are TGTGCCAGCAGTGAAGTCCTGGGGGTACATTCACCCCTCCACTTT.

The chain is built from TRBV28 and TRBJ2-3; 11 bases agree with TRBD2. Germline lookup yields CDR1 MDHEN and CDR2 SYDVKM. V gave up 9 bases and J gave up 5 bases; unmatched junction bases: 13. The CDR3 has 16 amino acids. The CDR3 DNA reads TGTGCCAGTACTCCCCGGCTAGCGGGGGGCAGAGATACGCAGTATTTT. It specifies CASTPRLAGGRDTQYF.

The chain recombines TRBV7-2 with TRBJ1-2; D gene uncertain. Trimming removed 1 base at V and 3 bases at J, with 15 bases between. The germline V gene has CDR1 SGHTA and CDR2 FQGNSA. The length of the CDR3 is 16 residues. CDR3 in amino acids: CASSLVVGGRYYGYTF. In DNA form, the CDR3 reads TGTGCCAGCAGCTTAGTGGTTGGCGGGCGTTACTATGGCTACACCTTC.

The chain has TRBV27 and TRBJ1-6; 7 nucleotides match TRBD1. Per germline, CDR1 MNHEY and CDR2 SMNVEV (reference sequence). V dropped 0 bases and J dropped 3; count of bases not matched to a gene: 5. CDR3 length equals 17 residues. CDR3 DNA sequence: TGTGCCAGCAGTTTATCGGGACAGTTATTCTATAATTCACCCCTCCACTTT. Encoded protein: CASSLSGQLFYNSPLHF.

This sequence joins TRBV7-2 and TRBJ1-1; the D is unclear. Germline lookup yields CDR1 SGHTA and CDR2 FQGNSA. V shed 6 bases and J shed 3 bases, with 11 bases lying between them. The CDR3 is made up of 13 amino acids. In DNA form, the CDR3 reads TGTGCCAGCAGTCCTGGGTGGGACACTGAAGCTTTCTTT. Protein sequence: CASSPGWDTEAFF.

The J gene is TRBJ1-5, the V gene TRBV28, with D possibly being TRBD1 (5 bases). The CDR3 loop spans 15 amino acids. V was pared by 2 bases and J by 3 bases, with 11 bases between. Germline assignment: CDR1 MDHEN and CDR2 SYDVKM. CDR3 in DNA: TGTGCCAGCAGTTTACCTACAGGCCTCAATCAGCCCCAGCATTTT. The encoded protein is CASSLPTGLNQPQHF.

CDR3 DNA sequence: TGTGCCAGCAGTCCCGACGGTAACTATGGCTACACCTTC. Amino acids: CASSPDGNYGYTF. The J gene is TRBJ1-2, the V gene TRBV28, with D hard to call. Germline assignment: CDR1 MDHEN and CDR2 SYDVKM. This CDR3 contains 13 residues. Trimming left V 5 bases short and J 1 base short, with 8 bases between.

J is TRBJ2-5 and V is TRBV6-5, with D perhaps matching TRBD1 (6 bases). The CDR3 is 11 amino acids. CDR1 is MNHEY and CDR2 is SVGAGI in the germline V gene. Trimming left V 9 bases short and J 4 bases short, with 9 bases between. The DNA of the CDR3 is TGTGCCAGTACAGGGTTAGAGACCCAGTACTTC. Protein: CASTGLETQYF.

The CDR3 bases are TGTGCCAGCAATACTGGTAATCAGCCCCAGCATTTT. The encoded protein is CASNTGNQPQHF. V usage is TRBV3-1 (or the pseudogene TRBV3-2) and J usage is TRBJ1-5, with D unresolved. Trimming took off 7 bases at V and 4 bases at J, with 8 bases between the two ends. The germline V gene encodes CDR1 LGHDT and CDR2 YNNKEL (reference sequence). The CDR3 length is 12 residues.

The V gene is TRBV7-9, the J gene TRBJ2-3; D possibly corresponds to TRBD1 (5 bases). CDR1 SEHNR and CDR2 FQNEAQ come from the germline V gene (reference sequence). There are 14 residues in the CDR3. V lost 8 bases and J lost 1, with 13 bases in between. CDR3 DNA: TGTGCCAGCGATAAGGGGTTTGGCACAGATACGCAGTATTTT. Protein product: CASDKGFGTDTQYF.